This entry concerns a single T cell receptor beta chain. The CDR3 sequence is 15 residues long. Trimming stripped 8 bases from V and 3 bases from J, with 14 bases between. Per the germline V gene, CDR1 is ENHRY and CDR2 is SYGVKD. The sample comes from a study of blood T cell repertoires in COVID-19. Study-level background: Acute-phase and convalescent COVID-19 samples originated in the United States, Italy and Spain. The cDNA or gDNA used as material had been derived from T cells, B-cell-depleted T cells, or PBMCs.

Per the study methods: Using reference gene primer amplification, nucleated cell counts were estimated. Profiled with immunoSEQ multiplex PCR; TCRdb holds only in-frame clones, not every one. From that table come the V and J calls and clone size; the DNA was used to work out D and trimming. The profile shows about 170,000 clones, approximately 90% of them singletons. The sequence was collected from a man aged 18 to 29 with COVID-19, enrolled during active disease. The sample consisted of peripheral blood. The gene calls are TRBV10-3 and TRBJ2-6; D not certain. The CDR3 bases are TGTGCCATCGGTCAGGTTCTAAGTGGGGCCAACGTCCTGACTTTC. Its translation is CAIGQVLSGANVLTF.